The rows below give T cell receptor beta chains drawn from one sample of a study of T cell repertoires in cytomegalovirus infection. Their recognized antigens are unknown. Via MiXCR, TCRdb re-called the reads, giving one row per CDR3 protein. This sample carries about 500,000 distinct CDR3 sequences, 30% to 35% of them seen once, and the ten largest clones take under 20%. The source was cultured PBMCs, collected from culture after CMV antigen stimulation. The receptors were sampled from a human donor in good health (CMV status not recorded). Some clones in this sample may be carry-over from other donors' samples. Both conserved end residues are part of each CDR3. Each record gives: V gene, J gene, clone size, D gene, CDR3 length, CDR3 DNA, CDR3 protein. The D gene is left open where the match is weak. Expanded clones get a size class; other rows say once, few or many, or leave the size out.

v_call: TRBV28
j_call: TRBJ2-2
clone_size: few
d_call: .
cdr3_length: 18
cdr3_nt: TGTGCCAGCAGTCCCCCTGAGATCCTTCTCGGTGGCACCGGGGAGCTGTTTTTT
cdr3_aa: CASSPPEILLGGTGELFF

v_call: TRBV12-3/TRBV12-4
j_call: TRBJ1-6
clone_size: .
d_call: TRBD1
cdr3_length: 15
cdr3_nt: TGTGCCAGCAGTTTGAGGGGGCGCGGGAATTCACCCCTCCACTTT
cdr3_aa: CASSLRGRGNSPLHF

v_call: TRBV7-2
j_call: TRBJ2-3
clone_size: many
d_call: TRBD1
cdr3_length: 16
cdr3_nt: TGTGCCAGCAGCTTTTCCGGGACAGGGCGATCCGATACGCAGTATTTT
cdr3_aa: CASSFSGTGRSDTQYF

v_call: TRBV6-5
j_call: TRBJ1-5
clone_size: .
d_call: .
cdr3_length: 13
cdr3_nt: TGTGCCAGCAGTTACTCTCCCTTGGAGCCCCAGCATTTT
cdr3_aa: CASSYSPLEPQHF

v_call: TRBV28
j_call: TRBJ1-1
clone_size: .
d_call: TRBD1
cdr3_length: 18
cdr3_nt: TGTGCCAGCGCCACCATCCGACAGGGATCGGGTGTTGACACTGAAGCTTTCTTT
cdr3_aa: CASATIRQGSGVDTEAFF

v_call: TRBV20-1
j_call: TRBJ2-1
clone_size: .
d_call: .
cdr3_length: 14
cdr3_nt: TGCAGTGCTAATCGCGGACCCTCCTACAATGAGCAGTTCTTC
cdr3_aa: CSANRGPSYNEQFF

v_call: TRBV6-2/TRBV6-3
j_call: TRBJ2-5
clone_size: .
d_call: .
cdr3_length: 11
cdr3_nt: TGTGCCAGCAGTTCTACGACACTCCAGTACTTC
cdr3_aa: CASSSTTLQYF

v_call: TRBV12-3/TRBV12-4
j_call: TRBJ1-2
clone_size: .
d_call: .
cdr3_length: 14
cdr3_nt: TGTGCCAGCAGTTTCCCAGGGCAAGACTATGGCTACACCTTC
cdr3_aa: CASSFPGQDYGYTF

v_call: TRBV18
j_call: TRBJ2-3
clone_size: once
d_call: TRBD1
cdr3_length: 14
cdr3_nt: TGTGCCAGCTCACCTCCAGGGACAGGGGATACGCAGTATTTT
cdr3_aa: CASSPPGTGDTQYF

v_call: TRBV7-2
j_call: TRBJ1-5
clone_size: many
d_call: .
cdr3_length: 17
cdr3_nt: TGTGCCAGCAGCTTAGCGCGTCAGTCGTATAGCAATCAGCCCCAGCATTTT
cdr3_aa: CASSLARQSYSNQPQHF

v_call: TRBV15
j_call: TRBJ1-5
clone_size: .
d_call: .
cdr3_length: 16
cdr3_nt: TGTGCCACCAGCAGAGATCTCGGGGGAAAGCATCAGCCCCAGCATTTT
cdr3_aa: CATSRDLGGKHQPQHF

v_call: TRBV7-2
j_call: TRBJ1-2
clone_size: few
d_call: TRBD1
cdr3_length: 17
cdr3_nt: TGTGCCAGCAGCCACAGGCGGACAGGGGCCGCAATGGGCGGCTACACCTTC
cdr3_aa: CASSHRRTGAAMGGYTF

v_call: TRBV4-1
j_call: TRBJ2-2
clone_size: .
d_call: .
cdr3_length: 13
cdr3_nt: TGCGCCAGCAGCCAGGACAACACCGGGGAGCTGTTTTTT
cdr3_aa: CASSQDNTGELFF

v_call: TRBV20-1
j_call: TRBJ2-3
clone_size: .
d_call: TRBD2
cdr3_length: 18
cdr3_nt: TGCAGTGCTAGCGGGCAGGCGGGACTAGCGGGAAACACAGATACGCAGTATTTT
cdr3_aa: CSASGQAGLAGNTDTQYF

v_call: TRBV19
j_call: TRBJ2-1
clone_size: once
d_call: TRBD2
cdr3_length: 14
cdr3_nt: TGTGCCAGCCGACATAGCGGGAGGCCTAGTGAGCAGTTCTTC
cdr3_aa: CASRHSGRPSEQFF

v_call: TRBV7-3
j_call: TRBJ2-2
clone_size: many
d_call: .
cdr3_length: 12
cdr3_nt: TGTGCCAGCGGGGGTAACACCGGGGAGCTGTTTTTT
cdr3_aa: CASGGNTGELFF

v_call: TRBV20-1
j_call: TRBJ2-5
clone_size: .
d_call: .
cdr3_length: 13
cdr3_nt: TGCAGTGCTTTCGGGACACTCCAAGAGACCCAGTACTTC
cdr3_aa: CSAFGTLQETQYF

v_call: TRBV2
j_call: TRBJ1-5
clone_size: few
d_call: .
cdr3_length: 14
cdr3_nt: TGTGCCAGCAGTACTCAGGGTAGCAATCAGCCCCAGCATTTT
cdr3_aa: CASSTQGSNQPQHF

v_call: TRBV20-1
j_call: TRBJ2-3
clone_size: .
d_call: TRBD2
cdr3_length: 15
cdr3_nt: TGCAGTGCTCGATATAGACTAGCGGTCACAGATACGCAGTATTTT
cdr3_aa: CSARYRLAVTDTQYF

v_call: TRBV18
j_call: TRBJ1-1
clone_size: few
d_call: TRBD1
cdr3_length: 16
cdr3_nt: TGTGCCAGCTCACCACCGTGGGACAGGGCCAACACTGAAGCTTTCTTT
cdr3_aa: CASSPPWDRANTEAFF

v_call: TRBV7-8
j_call: TRBJ2-3
clone_size: many
d_call: .
cdr3_length: 17
cdr3_nt: TGTGCCAGCAGCTACCGACCGCGAAGGGGGGACACAGATACGCAGTATTTT
cdr3_aa: CASSYRPRRGDTDTQYF